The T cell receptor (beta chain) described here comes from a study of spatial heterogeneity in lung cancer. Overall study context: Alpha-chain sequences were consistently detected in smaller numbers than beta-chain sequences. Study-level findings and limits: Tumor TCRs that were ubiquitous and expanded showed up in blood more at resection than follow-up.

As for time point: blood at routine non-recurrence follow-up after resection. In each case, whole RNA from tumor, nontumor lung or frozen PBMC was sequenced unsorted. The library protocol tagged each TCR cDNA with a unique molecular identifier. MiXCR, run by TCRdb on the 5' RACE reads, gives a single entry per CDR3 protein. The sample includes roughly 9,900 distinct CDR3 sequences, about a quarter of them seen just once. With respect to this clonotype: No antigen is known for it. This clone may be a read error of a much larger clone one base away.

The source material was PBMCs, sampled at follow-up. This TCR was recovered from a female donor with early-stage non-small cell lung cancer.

DNA for the CDR3: TGTGCCACAGCGGCCCGAGGGGAAGCCTCCTACAATGAGCAGTTCTTC. Translating it yields CATAARGEASYNEQFF. The genes are TRBV10-3 and TRBJ2-1; D is perhaps TRBD1 or TRBD2 (5 bases each). The CDR3 sequence is 16 residues long. Germline V lookup: CDR1 ENHRY, CDR2 SYGVKD. Trimming left V 10 bases short and J 0 bases short, with 19 bases between.